The sequence of this T cell receptor (beta chain) was determined in a study of multiple sclerosis patients with progressive multifocal leukoencephalopathy. Sequenced by immunoSEQ multiplex PCR; TCRdb stores in-frame clones only, minus some. The data contain some 30,000 clones, approximately 89% of them seen just once; the ten biggest clones take up around 1.5%. Germline V gene data show CDR1 as ENHRY and CDR2 as SYGVKD. This CDR3 region has 19 residues. Trimming took 7 bases from V and 4 from J; bases not matched to a gene: 15. The time point: 6 to 7 months of natalizumab therapy. Sample: PBMCs, taken from a patient treated with natalizumab. V and J are TRBV10-3 and TRBJ2-6; 11 bases line up with TRBD1. This TCR was sampled from a human donor with multiple sclerosis. In nucleotides, the CDR3 is TGTGCCATCACCGGAGTCCAGGACAGGGGGCGCATCGGGGCCAACGTCCTGACTTTC. It codes for CAITGVQDRGRIGANVLTF.